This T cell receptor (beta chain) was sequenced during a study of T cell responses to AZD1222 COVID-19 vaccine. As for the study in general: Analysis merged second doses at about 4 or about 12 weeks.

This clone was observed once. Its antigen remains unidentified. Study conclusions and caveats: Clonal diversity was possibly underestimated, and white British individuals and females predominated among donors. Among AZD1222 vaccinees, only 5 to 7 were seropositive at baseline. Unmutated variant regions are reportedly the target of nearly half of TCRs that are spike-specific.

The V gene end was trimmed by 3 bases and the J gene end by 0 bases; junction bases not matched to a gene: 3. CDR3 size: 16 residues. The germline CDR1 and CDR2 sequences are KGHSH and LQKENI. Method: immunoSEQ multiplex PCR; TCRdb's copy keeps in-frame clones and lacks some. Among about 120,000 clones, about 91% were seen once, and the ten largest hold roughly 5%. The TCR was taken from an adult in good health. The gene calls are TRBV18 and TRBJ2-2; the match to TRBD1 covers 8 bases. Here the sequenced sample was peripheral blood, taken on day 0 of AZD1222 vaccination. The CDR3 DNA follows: TGTGCCAGCTCACCGCCGGGACAGGCGAACACCGGGGAGCTGTTTTTT. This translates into CASSPPGQANTGELFF.